Each of the 10 T cell receptor beta chains below was sequenced from the same sample in a study of regulatory T cells in long-lasting Graves disease. As to time point: newly diagnosed GD, antithyroid drugs for less than 3 months. From PBMCs, RNA was extracted and then used to make the TCR library. In building TCR beta libraries, iRepertoire HTBI primers were used together with Arm-PCR of CDR3 regions. TCRdb processed the multiplex PCR reads anew with MiXCR; each CDR3 protein has one entry. The sample holds about 620,000 distinct CDR3 sequences, less than 20% seen once. A further study also used this sample, focusing on T cells in Graves' hyperthyroidism and ophthalmopathy.

The sequences come from peripheral blood mononuclear cells (PBMCs), collected at new diagnosis, from a patient treated with antithyroid drugs. These receptors were collected from a woman aged 30 to 39 with Graves disease.

This clonotype appeared a few times. The CDR3 DNA sequence: TGTGCCAGCGGATCAAATGAAAAACTGTTTTTT. As protein: CASGSNEKLFF. The chain uses TRBV25-1 and TRBJ1-4; D gene uncertain. CDR3 size: 11 residues. Trimming took off 8 bases at V and 5 bases at J, with 6 bases between the two ends. CDR1 MGHDK and CDR2 SYGVNS come from the germline V gene.

Many counts were recorded for this clonotype. The chain couples TRBV2 to TRBJ1-4; D might be TRBD1 (5 bases). The CDR3 length is 16 residues. Trimming removed 8 bases at V and 0 bases at J, with 16 bases between. Germline lookup yields CDR1 SNHLY and CDR2 FYNNEI. Here the CDR3 reads CASGGLVIATNEKLFF. DNA for the CDR3: TGTGCCAGCGGGGGATTGGTAATTGCAACTAATGAAAAACTGTTTTTT.

This clonotype was seen at least ten times. The chain employs TRBV2 and TRBJ2-5; no definite D call. V was shortened by 4 bases and J by 8 bases, with 8 bases between the two germline ends. There are 11 residues in the CDR3. Germline V gene lookup returns CDR1 SNHLY and CDR2 FYNNEI. The CDR3 DNA follows: TGTGCCAGCAGTGTAGGTCTCACCCAGTACTTC. Translation: CASSVGLTQYF.

The sample holds many counts of this clonotype. The V call is TRBV5-1, the J call TRBJ2-3, with D possibly matching TRBD2 (6 bases). Trimming removed 5 bases at V and 4 bases at J, with 14 bases between. Germline V gene data show CDR1 as SGHRS and CDR2 as YFSETQ. This CDR3 has 14 amino acids. The CDR3 DNA follows: TGCGCCAGCAGTTCGGGCAGCGGGCCAGATACGCAGTATTTT. It codes for CASSSGSGPDTQYF.

This clonotype was counted a few times. This rearrangement joins TRBV6-5 to TRBJ2-5; D not resolved. V was pared by 4 bases and J by 4 bases, with 10 bases between. CDR1 is MNHEY and CDR2 is SVGAGI in the germline V gene. The CDR3 totals 13 residues. Here the CDR3 DNA reads TGTGCCAGCAGTTCCCGGCTACCAGAGACCCAGTACTTC. Translated, it gives CASSSRLPETQYF.

This clonotype was counted only a few times. V and J are TRBV5-6 and TRBJ1-1, with a tentative D call TRBD1 (5 bases). The CDR3 consists of 15 residues. Trimming shortened V by 0 bases and J by 6 bases, and 15 bases separated the two germline ends. Germline CDR1 and CDR2: SGHDT and YYEEEE. The CDR3 reads CASSLGAGSLAEAFF. CDR3 nucleotide sequence: TGTGCCAGCAGCTTGGGGGCAGGGAGTCTCGCTGAAGCTTTCTTT.

This clonotype was seen many times. The V gene is TRBV7-9, the J gene TRBJ2-5, with a possible D match to TRBD2 (5 bases). The germline V and J ends were trimmed by 1 base and 0 bases, with 9 bases remaining between them. Germline V gives CDR1 SEHNR, CDR2 FQNEAQ (reference sequence). The CDR3 runs to 15 residues. The CDR3 is CASSLDPGYQETQYF. The CDR3 DNA reads as TGTGCCAGCAGCTTAGACCCGGGGTACCAAGAGACCCAGTACTTC.

This clonotype came up many times. J is TRBJ1-1 and V is TRBV7-3; possible D gene TRBD1, 5 bases. Per the germline V gene, CDR1 is SGHTA and CDR2 is FQGTGA. V was cut by 1 base and J by 1 base, with 10 bases left in between. The CDR3 sequence is 15 residues long. CDR3 coding DNA: TGTGCCAGCAGCTTAAAAGGGACGGAGAACACTGAAGCTTTCTTT. Its translation: CASSLKGTENTEAFF.

In this sample, this clonotype turned up many times. The chain joins TRBV27 to TRBJ1-5, with D perhaps matching TRBD1 (5 bases). CDR1 MNHEY and CDR2 SMNVEV come from the germline V gene (reference sequence). The CDR3 length is 16 residues. V lost 6 bases, J lost 4 bases, and 19 bases lay in between. DNA for the CDR3: TGTGCCAGCAGCCCTTGGGGGGGAACGTTAAATCAGCCCCAGCATTTT. Translated, it gives CASSPWGGTLNQPQHF.

The sample holds a few counts of this clonotype. The gene calls are TRBV6-2 or TRBV6-3 and TRBJ2-6, with 9 bases fitting TRBD1. Germline lookup yields CDR1 MNHEY and CDR2 SVGEGT. V gave up 5 bases and J gave up 0 bases; unmatched junction bases: 8. CDR3 size: 18 residues. The CDR3 nucleotides read TGTGCCAGCAGTGACCGGGACAGGGTATACTCTGGGGCCAACGTCCTGACTTTC. It encodes CASSDRDRVYSGANVLTF.